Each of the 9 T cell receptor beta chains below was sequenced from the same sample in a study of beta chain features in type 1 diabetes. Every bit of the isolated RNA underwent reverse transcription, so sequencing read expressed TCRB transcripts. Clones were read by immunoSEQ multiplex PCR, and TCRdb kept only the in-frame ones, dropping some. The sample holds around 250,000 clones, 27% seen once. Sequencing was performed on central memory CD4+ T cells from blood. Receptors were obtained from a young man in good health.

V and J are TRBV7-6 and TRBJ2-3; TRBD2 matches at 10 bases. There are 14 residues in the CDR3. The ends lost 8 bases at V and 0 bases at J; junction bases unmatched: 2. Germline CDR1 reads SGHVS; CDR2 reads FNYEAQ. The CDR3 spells CASGLADSTDTQYF. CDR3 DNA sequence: TGTGCCAGCGGACTAGCGGATAGCACAGATACGCAGTATTTT.

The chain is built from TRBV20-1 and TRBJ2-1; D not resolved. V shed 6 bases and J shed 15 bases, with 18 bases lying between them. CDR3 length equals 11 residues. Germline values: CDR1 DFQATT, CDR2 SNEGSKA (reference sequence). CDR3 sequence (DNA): TGCAGTGCCCCAAACTATCCACATCTGTTCTTC. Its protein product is CSAPNYPHLFF.

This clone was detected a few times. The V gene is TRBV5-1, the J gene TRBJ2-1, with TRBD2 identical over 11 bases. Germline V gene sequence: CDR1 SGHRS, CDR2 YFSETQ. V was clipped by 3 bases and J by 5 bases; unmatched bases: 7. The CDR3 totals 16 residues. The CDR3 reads CASSSGLAALNNEQFF. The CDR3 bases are TGCGCCAGCAGCTCGGGACTAGCGGCTTTAAACAATGAGCAGTTCTTC. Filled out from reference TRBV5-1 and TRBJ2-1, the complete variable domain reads KAGVTQTPRYLIKTRGQQVTLSCSPISGHRSVSWYQQTPGQGLQFLFEYFSETQRNKGNFPGRFSGRQFSNSRSEMNVSTLELGDSALYLCASSSGLAALNNEQFFGPGTRLTVL.

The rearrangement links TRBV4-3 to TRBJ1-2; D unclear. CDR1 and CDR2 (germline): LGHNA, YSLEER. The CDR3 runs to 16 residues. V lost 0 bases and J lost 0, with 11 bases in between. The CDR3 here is CASSQDYDGANYGYTF. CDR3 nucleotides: TGCGCCAGCAGCCAAGATTATGACGGAGCTAACTATGGCTACACCTTC.

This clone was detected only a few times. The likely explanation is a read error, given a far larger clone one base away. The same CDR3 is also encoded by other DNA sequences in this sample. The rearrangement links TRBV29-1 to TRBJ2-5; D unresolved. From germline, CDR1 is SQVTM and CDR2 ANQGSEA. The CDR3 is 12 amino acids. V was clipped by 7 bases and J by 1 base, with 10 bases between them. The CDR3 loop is CSGARVQETQYF. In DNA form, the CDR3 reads TGCAGCGGTGCTAGGGTCCAAGAGACCCAGTACTTC.

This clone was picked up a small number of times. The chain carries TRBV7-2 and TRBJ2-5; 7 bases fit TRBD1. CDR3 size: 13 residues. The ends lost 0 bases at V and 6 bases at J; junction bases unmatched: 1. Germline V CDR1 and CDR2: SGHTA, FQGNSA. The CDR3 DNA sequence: TGTGCCAGCAGCTTAGCACAGGGGAAGACCCAGTACTTC. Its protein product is CASSLAQGKTQYF.

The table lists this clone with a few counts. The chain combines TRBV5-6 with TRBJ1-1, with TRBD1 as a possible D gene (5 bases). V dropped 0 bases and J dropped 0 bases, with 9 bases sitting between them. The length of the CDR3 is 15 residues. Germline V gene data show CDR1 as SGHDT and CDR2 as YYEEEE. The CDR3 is CASSLGGHMNTEAFF. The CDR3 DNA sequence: TGTGCCAGCAGCTTGGGCGGACATATGAACACTGAAGCTTTCTTT.

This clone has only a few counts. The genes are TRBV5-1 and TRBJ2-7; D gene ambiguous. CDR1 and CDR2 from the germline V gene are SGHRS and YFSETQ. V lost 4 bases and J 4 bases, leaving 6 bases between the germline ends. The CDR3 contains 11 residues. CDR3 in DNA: TGCGCCAGCAGCCATCAATACGAGCAGTACTTC. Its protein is CASSHQYEQYF.

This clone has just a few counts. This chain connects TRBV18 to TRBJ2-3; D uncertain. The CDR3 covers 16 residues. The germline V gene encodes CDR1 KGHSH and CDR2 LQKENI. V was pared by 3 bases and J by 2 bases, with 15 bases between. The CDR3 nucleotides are TGTGCCAGCTCACCCATCGTTAGTGGGAACACAGATACGCAGTATTTT. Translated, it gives CASSPIVSGNTDTQYF.